This T cell receptor beta chain derives from a study of a mutant IDH1 vaccine in newly diagnosed glioma. Overall study context: There were roughly 60% males and about 38% females among treated patients, whose mean age was approximately 40 years. Earlier therapy was either radiotherapy, temozolomide, or both, and most got both. Week 35 was assigned to visit V12, and week 47 was assigned to visit V13.

This clone was seen a handful of times. Its antigen is unidentified. Profiled with immunoSEQ multiplex PCR; TCRdb holds only in-frame clones, not every one. This table holds tens of thousands of clones, 65% found once. The CDR3 is made up of 12 amino acids. Germline lookup yields CDR1 SGDLS and CDR2 YYNGEE. The ends were cut back, 0 bases at V and 9 bases at J, with 7 bases in the middle. The time point denotes: week 47, end of study. In every dose of vaccine, 300 ug of mutant IDH1 20-mer peptide was given alongside topical imiquimod. This sequence joins TRBV9 and TRBJ2-1, with D unresolved. This clonotype originated in a middle-aged man with glioma. Some clones in this sample may be carry-over from other donors' samples. The sample in question was peripheral blood mononuclear cells (PBMCs), obtained from a glioma patient whose treatment included an IDH1 peptide vaccine. CDR3 loop: CASSVAYGEQFF. CDR3 bases: TGTGCCAGCAGCGTAGCTTATGGTGAGCAGTTCTTC. Full variable domain (missing parts from reference TRBV9 and TRBJ2-1): DSGVTQTPKHLITATGQRVTLRCSPRSGDLSVYWYQQSLDQGLQFLIQYYNGEERAKGNILERFSAQQFPDLHSELNLSSLELGDSALYFCASSVAYGEQFFGPGTRLTVL.